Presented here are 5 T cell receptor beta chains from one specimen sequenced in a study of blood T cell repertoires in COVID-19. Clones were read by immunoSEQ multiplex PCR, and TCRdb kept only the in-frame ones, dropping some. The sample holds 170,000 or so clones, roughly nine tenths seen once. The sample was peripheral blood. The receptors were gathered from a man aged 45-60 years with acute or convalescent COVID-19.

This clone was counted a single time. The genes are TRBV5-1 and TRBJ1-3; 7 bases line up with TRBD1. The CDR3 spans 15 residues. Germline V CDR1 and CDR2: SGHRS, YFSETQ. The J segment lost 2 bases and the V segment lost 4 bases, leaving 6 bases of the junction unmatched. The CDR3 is CASSGEQGPGNTIYF. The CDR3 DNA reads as TGCGCCAGCAGCGGGGAACAGGGGCCTGGAAACACCATATATTTT.

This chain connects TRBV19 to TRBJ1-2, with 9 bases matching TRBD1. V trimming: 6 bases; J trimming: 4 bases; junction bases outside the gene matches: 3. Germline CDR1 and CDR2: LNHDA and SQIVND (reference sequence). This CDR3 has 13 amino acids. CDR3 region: CASSRDRVYGYTF. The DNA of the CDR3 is TGTGCCAGTAGCCGGGACAGGGTCTATGGCTACACCTTC. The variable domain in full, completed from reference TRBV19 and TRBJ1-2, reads DGGITQSPKYLFRKEGQNVTLSCEQNLNHDAMYWYRQDPGQGLRLIYYSQIVNDFQKGDIAEGYSVSREKKESFPLTVTSAQKNPTAFYLCASSRDRVYGYTFGSGTRLTVV.

CDR3 protein: CSSMTGASGGIQYF. CDR3 DNA: TGCAGCTCGATGACAGGGGCTTCGGGCGGCATTCAGTACTTC. V gene TRBV29-1 combines with J gene TRBJ2-4; TRBD1 agrees at 8 bases. The CDR3 covers 14 residues. Germline values: CDR1 SQVTM, CDR2 ANQGSEA. The trim removed 8 bases at V and 9 bases at J, leaving 15 bases unmatched.

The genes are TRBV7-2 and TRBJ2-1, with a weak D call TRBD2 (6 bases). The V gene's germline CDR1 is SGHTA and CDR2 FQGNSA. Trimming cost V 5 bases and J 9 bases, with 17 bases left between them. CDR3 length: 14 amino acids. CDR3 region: CASSLGLLGGEQFF. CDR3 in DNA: TGTGCCAGCAGCCTGGGACTTCTTGGAGGTGAGCAGTTCTTC.

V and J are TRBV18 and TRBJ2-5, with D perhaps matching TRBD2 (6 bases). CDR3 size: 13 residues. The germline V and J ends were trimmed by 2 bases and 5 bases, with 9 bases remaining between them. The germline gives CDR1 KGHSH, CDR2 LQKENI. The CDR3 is CASSPNSGETQYF. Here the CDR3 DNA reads TGTGCCAGCTCACCAAACAGCGGGGAGACCCAGTACTTC.